This TCR beta chain was found in a study of T-cell memory formation after mild COVID-19 listed by TCRdb under 2021. Background for the entire study: Most TCR sequence clusters were specific to one of the two donors. In a couple of donors, T-cell clones that expanded and contracted after mild COVID-19 were followed by sequencing TCRalpha and TCRbeta repertoires longitudinally. Two young, previously healthy adult volunteers made up the cohort, one male and one female. Results the study describes overall, beyond this receptor: Contracting CD4+ clones were located mainly in the CM and EM memory subsets, whereas CD8+ clones were found to be enriched in EMRA. Only a couple of mild cases were covered by the study, and larger cohorts that include severe cases with pre-infection samples were considered necessary. The second-wave clones that peaked on day 37 were not confirmed to be SARS-CoV-2 specific. The detection of some responding clones in pre-infection memory suggests that pre-existing cross-reactive memory T cells joined the SARS-CoV-2 response. Clones contracting from day 15 to 85 had balanced CD4/CD8 phenotypes, while a second wave expanding from day 15 to 37 was biased towards CD4+.

This clonotype was seen a few times. This clone's antigen is unknown. No base quality values were provided; no much bigger clone lies one nucleotide off. Sequenced on an Illumina NovaSeq 6000. TCRalpha and TCRbeta cDNA libraries were constructed by 5'RACE with constant-segment primers, with sample barcodes and unique molecular identifiers being introduced. RNA was extracted from every sample with Trizol reagent. Libraries were amplified in two PCR steps, with a second sample barcode and Illumina TruSeq adapters added in the second step. Sequencing of the libraries was done on an Illumina NovaSeq, producing 2 x 150 bp paired-end reads. In the paper's pipeline: With migec v1.2.7, reads were demultiplexed and then collapsed into UMI-guided consensus sequences. Using mixcr v2.1.11, UMI consensuses were aligned to TRA and TRB V and J templates and then assembled into clonotypes. Clonotypes were classified as expanded or contracted when called significant by both edgeR and NoisET, with noise models trained on biological replicates. For edgeR calls, a false discovery rate-adjusted p below 0.01 and a log2 fold-change threshold of 1 were applied. PCA with hierarchical clustering of max-normalized trajectories of the 1000 most abundant clonotypes was used as exploratory dynamics analysis. Each responding clone was given a CD4 or CD8 phenotype based on the CD4+ and CD8+ repertoires, which had been sequenced separately. The public reads were reanalyzed by TCRdb: fastp trimming at Q25, MiXCR alignment, in-frame beta chains only. CDR3 protein sequences are deduplicated, and each keeps its most common genes and DNA. These V and J calls rely on TCRdb rather than the paper's analysis. The sample table holds about 440,000 distinct CDR3 sequences, of which 15% to 25% were seen once. Clones ranked in the top ten supply more than 8% of the sample.

Ficoll-Paque density gradient centrifugation was the method used to isolate PBMCs. The sample comprised PBMCs or a T cell subset sorted from them (not recorded which). This TCR was sampled from an adult woman who had mild COVID-19 (a few samples of this study predate the infection). The sample titles of this study are shuffled in the database, so cell type and time point are left out; the donor was told from shared clones.

The DNA is TGTGCCATCAGTGCCACGACAGGGGATCCCACAGATACGCAGTATTTT. Its product reads: CAISATTGDPTDTQYF. The V and J segments used are TRBV10-3 and TRBJ2-3; TRBD1 aligns with 8 central bases. Taken from cysteine to phenylalanine, the CDR3 has 16 residues. Kept here is only the CDR3 DNA, which spans 48 bases and is read in frame from base 1. Compared with germline, V lacks 4 bases and J lacks 2 bases; bases without a gene match: 8. The germline V gene provides CDR1 ENHRY and CDR2 SYGVKD.